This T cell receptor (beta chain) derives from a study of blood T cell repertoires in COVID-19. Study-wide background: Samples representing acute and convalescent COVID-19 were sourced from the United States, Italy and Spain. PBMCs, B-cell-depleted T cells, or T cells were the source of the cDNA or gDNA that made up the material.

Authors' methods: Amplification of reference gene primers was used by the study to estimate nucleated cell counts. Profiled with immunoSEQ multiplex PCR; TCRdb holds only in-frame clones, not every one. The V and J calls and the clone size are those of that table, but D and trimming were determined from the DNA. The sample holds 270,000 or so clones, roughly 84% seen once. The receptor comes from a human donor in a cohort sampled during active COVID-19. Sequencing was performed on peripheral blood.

The CDR3 loop reads CASPHRGQNLAKNIQYF. CDR3 nucleotides: TGCGCCAGCCCTCACCGGGGACAGAACCTAGCCAAAAACATTCAGTACTTC. The chain has TRBV10-1 and TRBJ2-4; TRBD1 agrees at 7 bases. CDR3 length: 17 amino acids. The J segment lost 0 bases and the V segment lost 8 bases, leaving 13 bases of the junction unmatched. CDR1 is WNHNN, CDR2 SYGVQD, per germline (reference sequence).